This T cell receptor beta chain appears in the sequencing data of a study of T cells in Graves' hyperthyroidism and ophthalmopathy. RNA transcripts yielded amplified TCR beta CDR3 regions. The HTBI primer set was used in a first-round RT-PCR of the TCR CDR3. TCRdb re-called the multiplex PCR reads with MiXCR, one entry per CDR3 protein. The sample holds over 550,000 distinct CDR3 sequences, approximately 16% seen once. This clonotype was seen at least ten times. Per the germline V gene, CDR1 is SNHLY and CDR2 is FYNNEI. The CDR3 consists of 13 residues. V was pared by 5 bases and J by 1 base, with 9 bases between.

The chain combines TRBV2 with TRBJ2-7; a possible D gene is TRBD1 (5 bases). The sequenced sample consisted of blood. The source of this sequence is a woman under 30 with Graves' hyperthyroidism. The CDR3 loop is CASSYDRSYEQYF. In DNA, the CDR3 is TGTGCCAGCAGTTACGACAGATCCTACGAGCAGTACTTC.